Below, 18 T cell receptor beta chains from the same sample are listed, as sequenced in a study of shared clonotypes between healthy human individuals. Measured with immunoSEQ multiplex PCR; TCRdb has only the in-frame clones, and not every one. This table holds millions of clones, 85% to 95% found once. Source material: naive CD4+ T cells sorted from blood. Documented subset: CD45RA+ positively selected. The receptors were gathered from a man aged 18 to 30 in good health.

With respect to this clone: The junction differs from germline at one of its ends, possibly a read error. This chain connects TRBV7-7 to TRBJ2-5; TRBD1 aligns across 10 bases. CDR3 size: 15 residues. The germline gives CDR1 SSHAT, CDR2 FNYEAQ (reference sequence). The CDR3 nucleotides are TGTGCTAGCAGCTTAGCGACAGGGGGCTGGGAGACCCAGTACTTC. This sequence encodes CASSLATGGWETQYF.

The chain couples TRBV10-3 to TRBJ1-3, with D maybe TRBD1 (5 bases). This CDR3 has 15 residues. Trimming removed 8 bases from V and 2 bases from J, with 16 bases in between. Germline V gene sequence: CDR1 ENHRY, CDR2 SYGVKD. The DNA of the CDR3 is TGTGCCATCGGCGCCTCGGGGCAGACTGGAAACACCATATATTTT. It codes for CAIGASGQTGNTIYF.

V usage is TRBV6-5 and J usage is TRBJ1-2, with D perhaps matching TRBD1 (5 bases). CDR3 length: 16 amino acids. V shed 4 bases and J shed 8 bases, with 23 bases lying between them. The germline V gene has CDR1 MNHEY and CDR2 SVGAGI. The CDR3 bases are TGTGCCAGCAGTTCCCACGCCGGGACCGGGTTATTAGGCTACACCTTC. It yields the protein CASSSHAGTGLLGYTF.

The V call is TRBV4-1, the J call TRBJ2-7, with TRBD1 identical over 11 bases. This CDR3 contains 16 residues. Germline loops: CDR1 MGHRA, CDR2 YSYEKL. V lost 3 bases and J lost 3; bases outside the gene matches: 7. CDR3: CASSHLRTGGFYEQYF. CDR3 in DNA: TGCGCCAGCAGCCACCTCCGGACAGGGGGCTTCTACGAGCAGTACTTC.

This chain joins TRBV5-1 and TRBJ2-3; D remains unclear. The length of the CDR3 is 11 residues. Trimming cost V 4 bases and J 4 bases, with 4 bases left between them. Germline CDR1 SGHRS, CDR2 YFSETQ. The CDR3 loop is CASSSADTQYF. For the CDR3, the DNA is TGCGCCAGCAGCAGTGCAGATACGCAGTATTTT.

The chain has TRBV7-2 and TRBJ2-7; 7 bases align to TRBD2. CDR3 length: 16 residues. The germline V gene encodes CDR1 SGHTA and CDR2 FQGNSA. Trimming cost V 5 bases and J 5 bases; bases outside gene matches: 15. This CDR3 reads CASSPRPAGDWNEQYF. CDR3 nucleotides: TGTGCCAGCAGCCCCAGACCTGCGGGAGACTGGAACGAGCAGTACTTC.

This chain uses TRBV19 with TRBJ2-5, with D tentatively TRBD2 (6 bases). V was pared by 5 bases and J by 3 bases, with 10 bases between. Germline CDR1 reads LNHDA; CDR2 reads SQIVND (reference sequence). This CDR3 is 13 amino acids long. The CDR3 bases are TGTGCCAGTAGTTACAGGAGGGAAGAGACCCAGTACTTC. Translation: CASSYRREETQYF.

CDR3 nucleotide sequence: TGTGCCAGCAGCCAAGATGCGGGGGGCGGTCAGCCCCAGCATTTT. This sequence encodes CASSQDAGGGQPQHF. V gene TRBV4-2 combines with J gene TRBJ1-5; tentatively, D is TRBD1 (6 bases). Deletions cut 0 bases from V and 6 bases from J, with 12 bases between. This CDR3 spans 15 amino acids. The germline V gene has CDR1 LGHNA and CDR2 YNFKEQ.

V gene TRBV11-2 combines with J gene TRBJ2-3; the D is unclear. The CDR3 has 15 amino acids. V gave up 0 bases and J gave up 1 base, with 8 bases separating them. CDR1 is SGHAT and CDR2 is FQNNGV in the germline V gene. For the CDR3, the DNA is TGTGCCAGCAGCTTAGATATCGACCGCACAGATACGCAGTATTTT. This sequence encodes CASSLDIDRTDTQYF.

The chain links TRBV5-4 to TRBJ2-7; 7 positions match TRBD1. Trimming at V came to 4 bases and at J to 4 bases, leaving 5 bases not matched to a gene. The CDR3 runs to 13 residues. CDR1 and CDR2 (germline): SGHNT, YYREEE (reference sequence). The CDR3: CASSQQGFYEQYF. CDR3 nucleotides: TGTGCCAGCAGCCAACAGGGGTTTTACGAGCAGTACTTC.

The rearrangement joins TRBV10-1 to TRBJ2-1, with 9 bases that match TRBD1. After removal of 5 bases from V and 5 bases from J, the junction contained 7 bases not matched to a gene. Germline CDR1 reads WNHNN; CDR2 reads SYGVQD (reference sequence). The CDR3 runs to 15 residues. CDR3 residues: CASSTDRGRDNEQFF. CDR3 in DNA: TGCGCCAGCAGTACGGACAGGGGAAGGGACAATGAGCAGTTCTTC.

With respect to this clone: Distinct nucleotide sequences in the sample also encode this CDR3. The chain recombines TRBV2 with TRBJ1-6; 8 bases fit TRBD1. Germline-derived CDR1 and CDR2 are SNHLY and FYNNEI. This CDR3 is built from 14 residues. Germline trimming cut 6 bases from V and 7 bases from J; bases unmatched to any gene: 5. The CDR3 loop is CASSGQGPNSPLHF. The CDR3 DNA is TGTGCCAGCAGCGGACAGGGACCAAATTCACCCCTCCACTTT.

The chain recombines TRBV6-5 with TRBJ2-7, with TRBD1 identical over 8 bases. The CDR3 spans 15 residues. After removal of 6 bases from V and 9 bases from J, the junction contained 16 bases not matched to a gene. The germline V gene encodes CDR1 MNHEY and CDR2 SVGAGI. The CDR3, as DNA: TGTGCCAGCAGAATGAACAGGGGGGCACCCTCGTGGCAGTACTTC. Its protein is CASRMNRGAPSWQYF.

The CDR3 is CASSLFAGPGETQYF. The CDR3 bases are TGTGCCAGCAGCTTATTTGCGGGACCGGGAGAGACCCAGTACTTC. This chain joins TRBV5-6 and TRBJ2-5, with D possibly TRBD2 on 6 matching bases. CDR1 and CDR2 (germline): SGHDT, YYEEEE. This CDR3 has 15 residues. V gave up 2 bases and J gave up 4 bases, with 15 bases separating them.

The gene calls are TRBV27 and TRBJ2-1, with D perhaps TRBD1 or TRBD2 (5 bases each). Germline V gene sequence: CDR1 MNHEY, CDR2 SMNVEV (reference sequence). Between the trimmed V and J ends, which lost 8 bases and 1 base, there was a span of 18 bases. CDR3 length: 16 residues. In DNA form, the CDR3 reads TGTGCCAGCGGCGATGAGGGGCTAACTTCCTACAATGAGCAGTTCTTC. Translating gives CASGDEGLTSYNEQFF.

This clone was recorded once. The chain is built from TRBV28 and TRBJ2-7; D may correspond to TRBD1 or TRBD2 (5 bases each). V was trimmed by 10 bases and J by 2 bases, leaving 15 bases between them. Germline V CDR1 and CDR2: MDHEN, SYDVKM. This CDR3 region has 13 residues. For the CDR3, the DNA is TGTGCCACCGCCCGGGGACCCGCCTACGAGCAGTACTTC. Translated: CATARGPAYEQYF.

Concerning this clone itself: The sample contains more than one DNA sequence encoding this CDR3. V is TRBV19 and J is TRBJ2-3; no clear D. CDR1 and CDR2 from the germline V gene are LNHDA and SQIVND (reference sequence). V was shortened by 5 bases and J by 1 base, with 7 bases between the two germline ends. The CDR3 runs to 13 residues. The CDR3 spells CASSSGRTDTQYF. As DNA, the CDR3 is TGTGCCAGTAGTTCCGGACGCACAGATACGCAGTATTTT.

V gene TRBV19 combines with J gene TRBJ1-2, with TRBD1 matching 8 bases. This CDR3 contains 15 residues. The V and J ends lost 3 bases and 4 bases, in that order; junction bases with no gene match: 7. Germline assignment: CDR1 LNHDA and CDR2 SQIVND (reference sequence). The CDR3 is CASSMEETGVYGYTF. The DNA of the CDR3 is TGTGCCAGTAGTATGGAGGAGACAGGGGTCTATGGCTACACCTTC.